This TCR beta chain is drawn from a study of shared T cell receptors in the human thymus. Data came from immunoSEQ multiplex PCR; TCRdb stores just in-frame clones and leaves some out. The sample lists more than 550,000 clones, 70% to 90% seen once, with 0.0095% to 0.011% in the top ten. The sample was also linked to a second study, of human thymus T cells. That paper states: Immunologically healthy infants in Finland undergoing congenital heart defect surgery were the donors. Unrelated individuals were reported by related research to share highly overlapping thymic repertoires.

The sequence was collected from a girl under two years old with a congenital heart defect. Sequencing used thymocytes.

For the CDR3, the DNA is TGTGCCAGCAGCCCAGAGGGGAGGGGGGGCGGTTACACTGAAGCTTTCTTT. Translating gives CASSPEGRGGGYTEAFF. The rearrangement links TRBV9 to TRBJ1-1; maybe TRBD1 (6 bases). This CDR3 has 17 amino acids. V lost 4 bases and J 3 bases, leaving 22 bases between the germline ends. CDR1 is SGDLS and CDR2 is YYNGEE in the germline V gene.